Listed here are 22 T cell receptor beta chains from one sample, sequenced in a study of regulatory T cells in long-lasting Graves disease. Libraries of TCR beta came from iRepertoire HTBI primers plus Arm-PCR of CDR3 regions. TCRdb independently ran MiXCR on the multiplex PCR reads; one entry per CDR3 protein. Here the sample spans almost 450,000 distinct CDR3 sequences, roughly 17% being singletons. Described time point: newly diagnosed GD, antithyroid drugs for less than 3 months. Construction of the TCR library relied on RNA isolated from PBMCs. A further study also used this sample, focusing on T cells in Graves' hyperthyroidism and ophthalmopathy.

The sample was peripheral blood mononuclear cells (PBMCs), taken at new diagnosis, from a patient treated with antithyroid drugs. These receptors all stem from a woman aged 25-40 years with Graves disease.

The rearrangement links TRBV4-1 to TRBJ2-5; D possibly corresponds to TRBD2 (6 bases). CDR1 and CDR2 from the germline V gene are MGHRA and YSYEKL. Trimming took 0 bases from V and 5 from J, leaving 25 bases between them. This CDR3 contains 19 residues. The DNA of the CDR3 is TGCGCCAGCAGCCAAGACGCGGGACGAATTCAGATGAGGCGGGAGACCCAGTACTTC. This encodes CASSQDAGRIQMRRETQYF.

The genes are TRBV27 and TRBJ2-1; TRBD2 agrees at 14 bases. The length of the CDR3 is 15 residues. Germline V gene data show CDR1 as MNHEY and CDR2 as SMNVEV (reference sequence). J gave up 6 bases and V 8 bases, and 6 bases lay outside the gene matches. CDR3 amino acids: CASGTSGSRLNEQFF. The CDR3 nucleotides are TGTGCCAGCGGGACTAGCGGGAGCAGACTCAATGAGCAGTTCTTC.

The rearrangement uses TRBV20-1 and TRBJ2-6; tentatively, D is TRBD2 (6 bases). Trimming shortened V by 0 bases and J by 1 base, and 10 bases separated the two germline ends. Germline V gene data show CDR1 as DFQATT and CDR2 as SNEGSKA (reference sequence). This CDR3 is built from 16 residues. The CDR3 sequence: CSARDSGESGANVLTF. CDR3 bases: TGCAGTGCTAGAGATTCGGGGGAATCTGGGGCCAACGTCCTGACTTTC.

This clonotype was recorded many times. The chain carries TRBV6-5 and TRBJ1-4; 8 bases align to TRBD1. Germline V gives CDR1 MNHEY, CDR2 SVGAGI. Unmatched junction bases numbered 4, after V lost 2 bases and J lost 2 bases. CDR3 length equals 16 residues. CDR3 in DNA: TGTGCCAGCAGTTACGGACAGGGCGGTACTAATGAAAAACTGTTTTTT. It specifies CASSYGQGGTNEKLFF.

This clonotype was counted between two and nine times. The rearrangement links TRBV6-1 to TRBJ1-5; 8 bases match TRBD1. Germline V gene data show CDR1 as MNHNS and CDR2 as SASEGT. The V gene end was trimmed by 5 bases and the J gene end by 2 bases; junction bases not matched to a gene: 8. CDR3 length equals 16 residues. DNA for the CDR3: TGTGCCAGCAGTCCGCACCAGGGGGCGGGCAATCAGCCCCAGCATTTT. Protein product: CASSPHQGAGNQPQHF.

The V gene is TRBV11-3, the J gene TRBJ2-1; D remains ambiguous. Germline CDR1 reads SGHNT; CDR2 reads YENEEA. V was shortened by 2 bases and J by 4 bases, with 27 bases between the two germline ends. The CDR3 runs to 20 residues. CDR3 coding DNA: TGTGCCAGCAGCTTAAGGTACGGGCCCCAGTATGCAGGAGATTACAATGAGCAGTTCTTC. The encoded protein is CASSLRYGPQYAGDYNEQFF.

This clonotype was detected many times. The chain combines TRBV14 with TRBJ1-1; D uncertain. Trimming removed 0 bases from V and 5 bases from J, with 4 bases in between. The CDR3 runs to 12 residues. CDR1 SGHDN and CDR2 FVKESK come from the germline V gene. CDR3 protein: CASSQDWTEAFF. DNA for the CDR3: TGTGCCAGCAGCCAAGATTGGACTGAAGCTTTCTTT. The full variable domain, completed using reference TRBV14 and TRBJ1-1, is EAGVTQFPSHSVIEKGQTVTLRCDPISGHDNLYWYRRVMGKEIKFLLHFVKESKQDESGMPNNRFLAERTGGTYSTLKVQPAELEDSGVYFCASSQDWTEAFFGQGTRLTVV.

With respect to this clonotype: A much larger clone differs by one base, so this may be a read error. V usage is TRBV24-1 and J usage is TRBJ1-4; a weak D match, TRBD1 (5 bases). Germline CDR1 is KGHDR and CDR2 is SFDVKD. V was clipped by 7 bases and J by 3 bases, with 11 bases between them. The CDR3 has 14 amino acids. This chain's CDR3 is CATSSGTANEKLFF. The CDR3 nucleotides are TGTGCCACCAGCTCCGGGACGGCTAATGAAAAACTGTTTTTT.

The DNA of the CDR3 is TGTGCCAGCAGCTATAAGCCGATTGGCAGGGACCAAGAGACCCAGTACTTC. Encoded protein: CASSYKPIGRDQETQYF. The chain is built from TRBV7-9 and TRBJ2-5; maybe TRBD1 (5 bases). Per germline, CDR1 SEHNR and CDR2 FQNEAQ (reference sequence). V was clipped by 4 bases and J by 0 bases, with 18 bases between them. The CDR3 is made up of 17 amino acids.

This clonotype was detected a few times. The V call is TRBV12-3 or TRBV12-4, the J call TRBJ2-3; TRBD1 might be the D (5 bases). The end of the DNA fits TRBJ1-5 better, so the J call may be wrong. The CDR3 length is 14 residues. The DNA of the CDR3 is TGTGCCAGCACCTCAAGGAGGGGCGCAGATACGCAGCATTTT. Its protein product is CASTSRRGADTQHF.

This clonotype was counted a few times. A much larger clone lies one base from this, so it may be a read error. This CDR3 fails to terminate in the conserved phenylalanine or tryptophan, so it likely reflects a read error. This chain uses TRBV11-3 with TRBJ1-1, with D tentatively TRBD1 (6 bases). The CDR3 contains 16 residues. Germline values: CDR1 SGHNT, CDR2 YENEEA. The V gene lost 0 bases and the J gene lost 5 bases, with 16 bases spanning the gap. This chain's CDR3 is CASSLEGGGARTEAFL. DNA of the CDR3: TGTGCCAGCAGCTTAGAAGGTGGGGGGGCTCGGACTGAAGCTTTCCTT.

This clonotype has just a few counts. The junction differs from germline at one of its ends, possibly a read error. Here the CDR3 reads CARSVKDAAADTQYF. The CDR3 coding sequence is TGTGCCCGGAGTGTAAAGGACGCGGCTGCAGATACGCAGTATTTT. The chain employs TRBV30 and TRBJ2-3; D is uncertain. Germline V gene data show CDR1 as GTSNPN and CDR2 as SVGIG (reference sequence). This CDR3 is 15 amino acids long.

This chain joins TRBV20-1 and TRBJ2-5; TRBD2 matches 7 bases. Germline CDR1 DFQATT, CDR2 SNEGSKA (reference sequence). With 6 bases clipped from V and 0 bases from J, the junction kept 13 bases outside the gene matches. The length of the CDR3 is 16 residues. The chain's CDR3 is CSAKPLRGGDQETQYF. The CDR3 DNA is TGCAGTGCGAAGCCACTTAGGGGAGGGGACCAAGAGACCCAGTACTTC.

Regarding this clonotype: This may be a read error: a much more frequent sequence differs by one nucleotide. The chain employs TRBV15 and TRBJ2-7; perhaps TRBD1 as D (6 bases). The CDR3 runs to 15 residues. The germline CDR1 and CDR2 sequences are LNHNV and YYDKDF (reference sequence). The CDR3 nucleotides are TGTGCCACCAGCAGAGATACCCAGGGGTCCTACGAGCAGTGCTTC. Translated, it gives CATSRDTQGSYEQCF.

This clonotype was seen many times. The J gene is TRBJ2-7, the V gene TRBV3-1, with 10 bases identical to TRBD2. In germline, CDR1 is LGHDT, CDR2 YNNKEL (reference sequence). With V trimmed by 5 bases and J by 2 bases, 6 bases remained unmatched. This CDR3 spans 15 amino acids. CDR3 sequence (DNA): TGTGCCAGCAGCTTAGGACTAGCGGACACCTACGAGCAGTACTTC. This encodes CASSLGLADTYEQYF.

This clonotype came up a few times. The genes are TRBV3-1 and TRBJ1-2; the D is unclear. Looked up from germline, CDR1 is LGHDT and CDR2 is YNNKEL (reference sequence). Trimming removed 3 bases at V and 8 bases at J, with 16 bases between. This CDR3 comprises 14 residues. CDR3 amino acids: CASSHPSTGSGYTF. CDR3 sequence (DNA): TGTGCCAGCAGCCATCCTTCGACGGGTTCGGGCTACACCTTC. Supplemented by reference TRBV3-1 and TRBJ1-2, the full variable domain reads DTAVSQTPKYLVTQMGNDKSIKCEQNLGHDTMYWYKQDSKKFLKIMFSYNNKELIINETVPNRFSPKSPDKAHLNLHINSLELGDSAVYFCASSHPSTGSGYTFGSGTRLTVV.

Ten or more counts support this clonotype. The chain couples TRBV5-4 to TRBJ2-7; 7 nucleotides align to TRBD1. J gave up 3 bases and V 4 bases, and 19 bases lay outside the gene matches. This CDR3 has 18 residues. The germline CDR1 and CDR2 sequences are SGHNT and YYREEE (reference sequence). The CDR3 DNA sequence: TGTGCCAGCAGCGGAGCCGGAACAGGGGTTGCATACAACTACGAGCAGTACTTC. Translating it yields CASSGAGTGVAYNYEQYF.

This clonotype was counted a few times. This chain uses TRBV19 with TRBJ2-1; 11 bases are a match to TRBD2. The CDR3 spans 16 residues. Germline CDR1 and CDR2: LNHDA and SQIVND (reference sequence). The trim removed 8 bases at V and 7 bases at J, leaving 13 bases unmatched. The CDR3 coding sequence is TGTGCCAGTTCTCCCATTAGCGGGAGGGCTCGGAATGAGCAGTTCTTC. Amino acids: CASSPISGRARNEQFF.

A word on this clonotype: One end of the junction varies from germline; a read error may be responsible. The J gene is TRBJ2-6, the V gene TRBV19; tentative D call: TRBD1 (5 bases). CDR1 and CDR2 from the germline V gene are LNHDA and SQIVND (reference sequence). This CDR3 is built from 15 residues. CDR3 region: CASRMVGSGANALTF. The CDR3 DNA follows: TGTGCCAGTAGAATGGTAGGCTCTGGGGCCAACGCCCTGACTTTC.

This chain joins TRBV28 and TRBJ1-5; D unclear. CDR1 and CDR2 (germline): MDHEN, SYDVKM. The CDR3 is 17 residues long. The V end was cut by 5 bases, the J end by 2 bases, with 19 bases between. The CDR3 region is CASSPPWWVPGNQPQHF. As DNA, the CDR3 is TGTGCCAGCAGTCCCCCGTGGTGGGTTCCGGGCAATCAGCCCCAGCATTTT.

This clonotype was recorded at least ten times. V is TRBV28 and J is TRBJ1-1, with 7 positions matching TRBD1. This CDR3 has 13 residues. V lost 5 bases to trimming and J lost 7 bases; unmatched junction nucleotides: 7. From germline, CDR1 is MDHEN and CDR2 SYDVKM. DNA for the CDR3: TGTGCCAGCAGTGCCCCGGGACAGCTTGAAGCTTTCTTT. Amino acids: CASSAPGQLEAFF.

The table lists this clonotype with many counts. The chain joins TRBV7-9 to TRBJ1-5, with D perhaps TRBD1 (5 bases). The CDR3 runs 16 residues. The V and J ends lost 5 bases and 3 bases respectively, with 17 bases between them. Germline CDR1 and CDR2: SEHNR and FQNEAQ (reference sequence). CDR3 nucleotide sequence: TGTGCCAGCAGCCCAGGGACGACCCCCATCAATCAGCCCCAGCATTTT. Translation: CASSPGTTPINQPQHF.